The 17 T cell receptor beta chains in this list originate from one sample, sequenced in a study of immune cell composition in non-small cell lung cancer. Normal lung sampling was at least 3 cm from the tumour, as distant as possible. TCRdb's table, derived via immunoSEQ multiplex PCR, lists solely in-frame clones and lacks some. Of 3,500 to 4,000 clones listed, more than 75% are singletons. Sequenced sample: non-adjacent lung tissue. Source of these receptors: a human donor with non-small cell lung cancer.

The chain carries TRBV15 and TRBJ1-2; tentative D call: TRBD1 (6 bases). Germline V gene data show CDR1 as LNHNV and CDR2 as YYDKDF (reference sequence). This CDR3 has 17 residues. With 1 base removed from V and 4 bases from J, the gap between germline ends came to 19 bases. The CDR3 loop is CATSRGSPGGAGYGYTF. The DNA of the CDR3 is TGTGCCACCAGCAGAGGCTCCCCGGGGGGGGCCGGCTATGGCTACACCTTC.

This clone has just a few counts. This chain uses TRBV2 with TRBJ1-5; no definite D call. Trimming stripped 2 bases from V and 5 bases from J, with 4 bases between. The CDR3 has 12 residues. CDR1 and CDR2 (germline): SNHLY, FYNNEI. The CDR3 protein is CASSEFYQPQHF. CDR3 DNA sequence: TGTGCCAGCAGTGAATTCTATCAGCCCCAGCATTTT.

This clone has only a few counts. The same CDR3 is also encoded by other DNA sequences in this sample. This chain links TRBV10-3 with TRBJ1-5; 8 bases map to TRBD1. Germline loops: CDR1 ENHRY, CDR2 SYGVKD. The CDR3 covers 14 residues. After removal of 8 bases from V and 0 bases from J, the junction contained 3 bases not matched to a gene. CDR3: CAIGTGDSNQPQHF. CDR3 sequence (DNA): TGTGCCATCGGGACAGGAGATAGCAATCAGCCCCAGCATTTT.

This clone was seen a handful of times. V gene TRBV15 combines with J gene TRBJ2-5, with a tentative D call TRBD1 (6 bases). From germline, CDR1 is LNHNV and CDR2 YYDKDF (reference sequence). V was shortened by 1 base and J by 2 bases, with 8 bases between the two germline ends. This CDR3 has 14 amino acids. The CDR3 region is CATSRGQEQETQYF. The CDR3 DNA is TGTGCCACCAGCAGAGGACAGGAACAAGAGACCCAGTACTTC.

In DNA form, the CDR3 reads TGCGCCAGCAGCTCTCAATTTACAGGGAATTCACCCCTCCACTTT. Translating it yields CASSSQFTGNSPLHF. The chain carries TRBV5-1 and TRBJ1-6; TRBD1 is a possible D gene (6 bases). CDR1 SGHRS and CDR2 YFSETQ come from the germline V gene. Trimming stripped 3 bases from V and 7 bases from J, with 14 bases between. The CDR3 loop spans 15 amino acids.

The chain recombines TRBV9 with TRBJ2-1; maybe TRBD2 (6 bases). The length of the CDR3 is 15 residues. Trimming removed 4 bases from V and 2 bases from J, with 13 bases in between. Germline loops: CDR1 SGDLS, CDR2 YYNGEE. CDR3 protein: CASSSRERPYNEQFF. The CDR3 nucleotides read TGTGCCAGCAGCTCGCGGGAAAGACCCTACAATGAGCAGTTCTTC.

This sequence joins TRBV5-5 and TRBJ2-6; possibly TRBD1 for D (7 bases). The CDR3 is 15 amino acids. With 3 bases removed from V and 2 bases from J, the gap between germline ends came to 9 bases. CDR1 is SGHKS, CDR2 YYEKEE, per germline (reference sequence). As DNA, the CDR3 is TGTGCCAGCAGCTCCAGGGGGGCTGGGGCCAACGTCCTGACTTTC. This sequence encodes CASSSRGAGANVLTF.

This clone was found once. The genes are TRBV9 and TRBJ2-3; 7 bases line up with TRBD2. V shed 2 bases, J shed 2 bases, and the junction held 5 bases outside the gene matches. This CDR3 has 15 residues. Germline V CDR1 and CDR2: SGDLS, YYNGEE. The CDR3 here is CASSVPSGDTDTQYF. In DNA form, the CDR3 reads TGTGCCAGCAGCGTCCCTAGCGGAGACACAGATACGCAGTATTTT.

This clone was recorded once. The V gene is TRBV30, the J gene TRBJ1-2, with D possibly being TRBD1 (5 bases). V lost 5 bases, J lost 8 bases, and 21 bases lay in between. The germline CDR1 and CDR2 sequences are GTSNPN and SVGIG (reference sequence). The CDR3 contains 14 residues. The CDR3 DNA is TGTGCCTGGGGGACTGAGGGAACTACTTGGGGCTACACCTTC. Translated, it gives CAWGTEGTTWGYTF.

The chain recombines TRBV10-1 with TRBJ2-1, with a weak D call TRBD2 (6 bases). Germline lookup yields CDR1 WNHNN and CDR2 SYGVQD (reference sequence). The CDR3 spans 16 residues. The V end was cut by 3 bases, the J end by 0 bases, with 12 bases between. CDR3 bases: TGCGCCAGCAGTGAAGGAGGGGCCCGCTCCTACAATGAGCAGTTCTTC. It is translated as CASSEGGARSYNEQFF.

The V gene is TRBV9, the J gene TRBJ2-6; D is unresolved. With 0 bases removed from V and 0 bases from J, the gap between germline ends came to 7 bases. The CDR3 is 16 amino acids. Germline CDR1 reads SGDLS; CDR2 reads YYNGEE. For the CDR3, the DNA is TGTGCCAGCAGCGTAGGTAGCAGCTCTGGGGCCAACGTCCTGACTTTC. Translation: CASSVGSSSGANVLTF.

The V and J genes are TRBV11-3 and TRBJ2-3, with D possibly matching TRBD2 (7 bases). The V end was cut by 5 bases, the J end by 6 bases, with 18 bases between. CDR3 length: 15 residues. CDR1 is SGHNT and CDR2 is YENEEA in the germline V gene. The chain's CDR3 is CASSLGGRKGDTQYF. As DNA, the CDR3 is TGTGCCAGCAGCCTCGGGGGGCGGAAGGGCGATACGCAGTATTTT.

The chain carries TRBV10-3 and TRBJ2-5, with D unresolved. The CDR3 covers 14 residues. From germline, CDR1 is ENHRY and CDR2 SYGVKD. V gave up 4 bases and J gave up 5 bases, with 14 bases separating them. This CDR3 is CAISVGRFTETQYF. DNA of the CDR3: TGTGCCATCAGTGTGGGCAGATTCACGGAGACCCAGTACTTC.

The CDR3 DNA sequence: TGTGCCAGTAGTACCCGACAGGGCATCAATGAGCAGTTCTTC. Translating gives CASSTRQGINEQFF. The chain is built from TRBV19 and TRBJ2-1; 7 bases match TRBD1. The CDR3 spans 14 residues. The germline gives CDR1 LNHDA, CDR2 SQIVND (reference sequence). Losses at the gene ends were 4 bases for V and 6 bases for J; bases not matched to a gene: 6.

The genes are TRBV5-1 and TRBJ1-2, with 8 bases matching TRBD1. The germline gives CDR1 SGHRS, CDR2 YFSETQ. The CDR3 runs 14 residues. V lost 0 bases, J lost 5 bases, and 3 bases stayed unmatched. CDR3 DNA sequence: TGCGCCAGCAGCTTGGATGGGACAGGTTATGGCTACACCTTC. Residues: CASSLDGTGYGYTF.

This chain uses TRBV20-1 with TRBJ2-5; the D is unclear. The length of the CDR3 is 11 residues. The V end was cut by 3 bases, the J end by 2 bases, with 4 bases between. From germline, CDR1 is DFQATT and CDR2 SNEGSKA (reference sequence). CDR3 bases: TGCAGTGCTAGCGGGCAAGAGACCCAGTACTTC. Its protein product is CSASGQETQYF.

CDR3 bases: TGTGCCAGCACCCTGTACGGGGGAACGACCGACAATGAGCAGTTCTTC. Its translation is CASTLYGGTTDNEQFF. V and J are TRBV7-9 and TRBJ2-1; D possibly corresponds to TRBD2 (6 bases). V lost 7 bases to trimming and J lost 5 bases, with 21 bases between them. The CDR3 sequence is 16 residues long. The germline CDR1 and CDR2 sequences are SEHNR and FQNEAQ (reference sequence).